This entry is about one TCR beta chain. What it recognizes is unknown. This entry belongs to a study of early T cells in non-severe SARS-CoV-2 infection. Study background: Bulk RNA isolated from unsorted whole blood underwent sequencing; chains were not paired. Study-level points and caveats: VDJdb matching skewed toward anti-spike CD8 responses, missing private and CD4 specificities.

Germline V CDR1 and CDR2: SGHDT, YYEEEE. Trimming stripped 0 bases from V and 7 bases from J, with 14 bases between. The CDR3 has 14 amino acids. Attachment of unique molecular identifiers to individual cDNA molecules was performed. TCRdb independently ran MiXCR on the 5' RACE reads; one entry per CDR3 protein. The sample holds some 57,000 distinct CDR3 sequences, roughly 8.7% seen once. This rearrangement joins TRBV5-6 to TRBJ2-7; D not certain. This receptor was identified in an adult who was a healthcare worker with PCR-confirmed SARS-CoV-2 infection or an uninfected control (not recorded which). This specimen consisted of whole blood, obtained at baseline. CDR3 DNA sequence: TGTGCCAGCAGCTTGGTTGCAAACCTCTTGGAGCAGTACTTC. Translation gives CASSLVANLLEQYF.